The TCR beta chain described here comes from a study of shared clonotypes between healthy human individuals. Per the germline V gene, CDR1 is SGHNT and CDR2 is YYREEE (reference sequence). The CDR3 extends over 15 amino acids. Trimming left V 5 bases short and J 1 base short, with 14 bases between. In the original workflow: ImmunoSEQ supplied junction-only sequences lacking quality scores, so filtering was different. The repertoire was sequenced with immunoSEQ multiplex PCR; TCRdb's copy has only in-frame clones and lacks some. That table gives V, J and clone size, and the DNA gave D and trimming. The sample yields 2 million to 2.5 million clones, roughly 93% seen once. With respect to this clone: Its antigen is unidentified.

Findings of the study overall: Larger estimated richness was generally recorded for naive subsets relative to memory subsets.

The sequencing input was naive CD4+ T cells from PBMCs. The subset here: CD45RA+ positively selected. This TCR was sampled from a young man in good health. Some clones in this sample may be carry-over from other donors' samples. The rearrangement links TRBV5-4 to TRBJ2-3; the D gene is possibly TRBD1 (5 bases). The CDR3 here is CASRLDRVRTDTQYF. CDR3 nucleotides: TGTGCCAGCAGACTTGACAGAGTTCGCACAGATACGCAGTATTTT. Full variable domain (outside the CDR3, taken from reference TRBV5-4 and TRBJ2-3): ETGVTQSPTHLIKTRGQQVTLRCSSQSGHNTVSWYQQALGQGPQFIFQYYREEENGRGNFPPRFSGLQFPNYSSELNVNALELDDSALYLCASRLDRVRTDTQYFGPGTRLTVL.